The clone carrying this T cell receptor (beta chain) was counted at least ten times. This sample was included in a study of tumor-infiltrating lymphocytes in oesophageal squamous cell carcinoma. TCRdb recomputed calls from the PCR reads with MiXCR, one row per CDR3 protein. The data show under 20,000 distinct CDR3 sequences, almost 40% seen once. The CDR3 covers 14 residues. Germline-derived CDR1 and CDR2 are SGHDT and YYEEEE. The junction had 7 bases not matched to a gene; V was cut back by 4 bases and J by 3 bases. The rearrangement joins TRBV5-6 to TRBJ2-7; TRBD1 matches 7 bases. The clonotype was recovered from a male donor with esophageal squamous cell carcinoma. The sequenced sample was blood. The CDR3 DNA reads as TGTGCCAGCAGCCCTACGACAGGGATCTACGAGCAGTACTTC. Its protein is CASSPTTGIYEQYF.